The 3 T cell receptor beta chains below were found in one sample sequenced in a study of CD8 T cells in Susac syndrome. Random hexamers primed reverse transcription of 0.5 to 1 ug RNA. TCRdb re-analysed the immunoSEQ multiplex PCR reads in MiXCR, keeping a single row per CDR3 protein. The repertoire has about 130,000 distinct CDR3 sequences, 93% of them found once; the top ten carry over 0.3%. Material: CD8+ T cells from PBMCs. These receptors were taken from a human donor with multiple sclerosis.

V and J are TRBV19 and TRBJ1-2; tentative D call: TRBD1 (5 bases). Germline lookup yields CDR1 LNHDA and CDR2 SQIVND (reference sequence). The CDR3 consists of 13 residues. Trimming cost V 6 bases and J 10 bases, with 18 bases left between them. The CDR3 DNA follows: TGTGCCAGTAGCCACGGGACTCCGGACGACTACACCTTC. Protein product: CASSHGTPDDYTF.

This rearrangement joins TRBV20-1 to TRBJ1-1; D possibly corresponds to TRBD1 (5 bases). V lost 0 bases and J lost 8, with 10 bases in between. The length of the CDR3 is 12 residues. Germline V gene data show CDR1 as DFQATT and CDR2 as SNEGSKA (reference sequence). Here the CDR3 DNA reads TGCAGTGCTAGAGATTTTGCAGGGGAAGCTTTCTTT. Amino acid sequence: CSARDFAGEAFF.

V usage is TRBV28 and J usage is TRBJ2-7; maybe TRBD1 (6 bases). Germline V CDR1 and CDR2: MDHEN, SYDVKM. This CDR3 spans 14 amino acids. V was shortened by 6 bases and J by 4 bases, with 16 bases between the two germline ends. CDR3 sequence reads: CASSNRDTGYEQYF. CDR3 DNA: TGTGCCAGCAGCAACCGGGACACCGGGTACGAGCAGTACTTC.